The clone carrying this T cell receptor (beta chain) was counted at least ten times. These data belong to a study of human T cells and chemical hapten exposure. In the study overall: A patient group, mainly female, showed alopecia areata, totalis or universalis.

TCRdb itself ran the RACE reads through MiXCR, one entry per CDR3 protein. The sample lists approximately 400,000 distinct CDR3 sequences, nearly 5% occurring once. The time point was: patch test 1, 2 weeks after DPC sensitization. Treatment: therapeutic diphenylcyclopropenone sensitization with weekly scalp DPC. Total RNA extraction was carried out from unfractionated whole blood. The receptor was isolated from a woman between 50 and 59 years old with alopecia areata. Some clones in this sample may be carry-over from other donors' samples. The sample consisted of whole blood, taken in connection with sensitization to the hapten diphenylcyclopropenone (DPC).

The CDR3 nucleotides read TGTGCCAGCAGCCAAGGAATTGGGGAGCTGTTTTTT. Translation: CASSQGIGELFF. The V call is TRBV3-1, the J call TRBJ2-2; D not certain. Germline V gene sequence: CDR1 LGHDT, CDR2 YNNKEL (reference sequence). With 1 base removed from V and 8 bases from J, the gap between germline ends came to 5 bases. This CDR3 contains 12 residues. Variable domain in full (rest from reference TRBV3-1 and TRBJ2-2): DTAVSQTPKYLVTQMGNDKSIKCEQNLGHDTMYWYKQDSKKFLKIMFSYNNKELIINETVPNRFSPKSPDKAHLNLHINSLELGDSAVYFCASSQGIGELFFGEGSRLTVL.